What follows is one T cell receptor (beta chain) and its context. Its antigen is as yet unknown. This PCR relied on a set of 60 Vbeta primers and 13 Jbeta primers. Sequenced by immunoSEQ multiplex PCR; TCRdb stores in-frame clones only, minus some. This sample's clone table lists about 200,000 clones. This sample was taken from a study of cytomegalovirus exposure and HLA in healthy donors. Study-level results: Solely CMV serostatus was available to characterize immune exposure.

Germline trimming cut 3 bases from V and 2 bases from J; bases unmatched to any gene: 4. Per germline, CDR1 MNHNS and CDR2 SASEGT. The CDR3 totals 15 residues. Donors consisted of healthy bone marrow donors. The V call is TRBV6-1, the J call TRBJ2-3; TRBD2 aligns across 8 bases. This receptor was obtained from a girl aged 2 to 9 in good health and CMV-seropositive. The specimen sequenced was PBMCs. This CDR3 is CASSDPGGPTDTQYF. As DNA, the CDR3 is TGTGCCAGCAGTGACCCGGGAGGGCCCACAGATACGCAGTATTTT.